This entry features one T cell receptor (beta chain) sequence. Its antigen is still unknown. RNA transcripts yielded amplified TCR beta CDR3 regions. A first-round RT-PCR of the TCR CDR3 used the HTBI primer set. Each CDR3 protein gets one entry after TCRdb re-called the multiplex PCR reads with MiXCR. The repertoire consists of about 380,000 distinct CDR3 sequences, with less than 20% occurring once and the leading ten covering roughly two fifths. The sample is drawn from a study of T cells in Graves' hyperthyroidism and ophthalmopathy. Patients affected by ophthalmopathy presented a Clinical Activity Score of at least 3, a NOSPECS grade of at least 4, and disease duration below 3 months. Fresh peripheral blood, 8 to 10 ml, was the source of the PBMCs. Study results and caveats: The majority of expanded thyroid clonotypes above 0.001 also appeared in blood.

The trim removed 7 bases at V and 8 bases at J, leaving 11 bases unmatched. This CDR3 is built from 14 residues. Germline-derived CDR1 and CDR2 are SGHVS and FQNEAQ. This TCR derives from a man between 18 and 29 years old with Graves' ophthalmopathy. Input material: blood. V usage is TRBV7-8 and J usage is TRBJ2-1; 7 bases match TRBD2. The CDR3 DNA is TGTGCCAGCAAGTCAAGGGAGGGCCGCGATGAGCAGTTCTTC. Translation gives CASKSREGRDEQFF.